The entry below gives a single T cell receptor (beta chain) sequence along with its context. Its antigen is currently unknown. One end of the junction fails to match germline, which may point to a read error. The sample is drawn from a study of blood T cells in healthy people across ages. The study, taken as a whole, reports: Aged donors had fewer naive CD4+ cells and lower diversity than long-lived donors. With age, beta diversity per million T cells declined roughly linearly, significantly by 40. Estimated diversity across one million T cells was deemed an underestimate.

A second 7 to 11 cycle PCR used barcoded and J-beta primers. TCRdb reprocessed the 5' RACE reads via MiXCR and lists one record per CDR3 protein. The sample carries about 640,000 distinct CDR3 sequences, 58% recorded once. The CDR3 has 16 amino acids. The germline V gene encodes CDR1 SGDLS and CDR2 YYNGEE. The sample was blood. This clonotype was sampled from a man between 60 and 75 years old in good health. The chain is built from TRBV9 and TRBJ2-1, with 9 bases lining up with TRBD2. Here the CDR3 DNA reads TGTGCCGGCAGCTCCCGTAGCGGGGGCCTTTACAATGAGCAGTTCTTC. Translation gives CAGSSRSGGLYNEQFF.